The 26 T cell receptor beta chains below were found in one sample sequenced in a study of human CD8 memory T cell subsets. Construction of TCR beta libraries was accomplished by means of UMI-labeled 5' RACE. TCRdb reprocessed the 5' RACE reads, with one entry per CDR3 protein and no DNA. The sample shows 3,200 or so distinct CDR3 sequences, and about 33% sits with its ten largest clones. Sequencing input: CD8+ T cells from PBMCs. All receptors derive from a human donor in good health.

V and J are TRBV19 and TRBJ2-1. Per the germline V gene, CDR1 is LNHDA and CDR2 is SQIVND (reference sequence). CDR3 size: 11 residues. The CDR3 here is CASSRLNEQFF.

The chain joins TRBV3-1 to TRBJ2-5. This CDR3 region has 17 residues. Germline CDR1 and CDR2: LGHDT and YNNKEL (reference sequence). CDR3 in amino acids: CASSQELASLPQETQYF.

By frequency, this clonotype is medium-sized. The chain's CDR3 is CAISEPARGGSYEQYF. The J gene is TRBJ2-7, the V gene TRBV10-3; TCRdb's D call, TRBD1, is unchecked because there is no DNA. Germline V gives CDR1 ENHRY, CDR2 SYGVKD. This CDR3 region has 16 residues.

This clonotype is medium-sized by frequency. This chain joins TRBV19 and TRBJ1-6; TCRdb indicates TRBD1, and absent DNA this call remains unverified. The CDR3 is 16 amino acids. Germline CDR1 is LNHDA and CDR2 is SQIVND (reference sequence). The CDR3 sequence is CASSFSVGLRNSPLHF.

This clonotype shows up as medium-sized by frequency. The chain uses TRBV7-9 and TRBJ2-1; the TRBD2 assignment by TCRdb is unverifiable without DNA. In germline, CDR1 is SEHNR, CDR2 FQNEAQ (reference sequence). This CDR3 is built from 11 residues. The chain's CDR3 is CASSERAEQFF.

This sequence joins TRBV19 and TRBJ2-7; TCRdb gives TRBD1 as the D gene, but with no DNA this cannot be confirmed. Germline V lookup: CDR1 LNHDA, CDR2 SQIVND (reference sequence). This CDR3 has 14 amino acids. The CDR3 spells CASSPDRGEYEQYF.

This clonotype counts as medium-sized by frequency. The chain uses TRBV28 and TRBJ2-1; TCRdb's D call of TRBD1 is untestable without DNA. CDR3 length: 14 residues. In germline, CDR1 is MDHEN, CDR2 SYDVKM. The CDR3 loop is CASSHRGINNEQFF.

This clonotype shows up as medium-sized by frequency. The chain has TRBV15 and TRBJ1-4; TCRdb selects TRBD1, and the lack of DNA leaves this call unchecked. The CDR3 is made up of 15 amino acids. Germline V lookup: CDR1 LNHNV, CDR2 YYDKDF (reference sequence). CDR3 residues: CATSGKKGEGEKLFF.

This rearrangement joins TRBV7-9 to TRBJ2-1. The CDR3 is 12 amino acids. In germline, CDR1 is SEHNR, CDR2 FQNEAQ (reference sequence). The CDR3 reads CASRGLHNEQFF.

This rearrangement joins TRBV7-2 to TRBJ2-7. The CDR3 contains 13 residues. Germline CDR1 reads SGHTA; CDR2 reads FQGNSA. CDR3 protein: CASRATSSYEQYF.

By frequency, this clonotype is medium-sized (0.01 to 0.1%). J is TRBJ2-3 and V is TRBV20-1; the TCRdb D gene call, TRBD1, has no DNA to confirm it. Per the germline V gene, CDR1 is DFQATT and CDR2 is SNEGSKA (reference sequence). The CDR3 has 14 amino acids. The CDR3 here is CSARDGRDWDTQYF.

The chain recombines TRBV6-4 with TRBJ2-1; without DNA, the TCRdb call of TRBD2 cannot be checked. CDR1 and CDR2 from the germline V gene are MRHNA and SNTAGT. This CDR3 has 15 residues. The CDR3 loop reads CASSLGTSGANEQFF.

Judged by frequency, this clonotype is medium-sized. V is TRBV25-1 and J is TRBJ1-1; TCRdb reports TRBD1, a call that lacks DNA to check it against. Germline values: CDR1 MGHDK, CDR2 SYGVNS. The CDR3 consists of 14 residues. The CDR3 protein is CASTIDRGDSEAFF.

The chain couples TRBV28 to TRBJ2-3; no DNA is available, so the TRBD1 call from TCRdb remains unchecked. Germline values: CDR1 MDHEN, CDR2 SYDVKM. The length of the CDR3 is 15 residues. The CDR3 sequence is CASNYPQGVPDTQYF.

The V and J genes are TRBV4-1 and TRBJ1-5; TCRdb returns TRBD1, unconfirmable since there is no DNA. Germline assignment: CDR1 MGHRA and CDR2 YSYEKL. This CDR3 spans 13 amino acids. This CDR3 reads CASSLGDNQPQHF.

This clonotype is labeled medium-sized based on frequency. Here the CDR3 reads CASSPGQLEQYF. The chain recombines TRBV3-1 with TRBJ2-7; TCRdb proposes TRBD1, but this gene call is untestable without DNA. The CDR3 sequence is 12 residues long. Germline-derived CDR1 and CDR2 are LGHDT and YNNKEL (reference sequence).

By frequency, this clonotype registers medium-sized. The chain is built from TRBV4-1 and TRBJ2-7; the D gene TCRdb calls, TRBD1, cannot be checked with no DNA. The length of the CDR3 is 15 residues. Germline assignment: CDR1 MGHRA and CDR2 YSYEKL. CDR3: CASSRGDRGRYEQYF.

The rearrangement links TRBV19 to TRBJ2-3; checking the TCRdb D call of TRBD2 is not possible without DNA. The CDR3 consists of 15 residues. Germline CDR1 reads LNHDA; CDR2 reads SQIVND (reference sequence). The CDR3 region is CASSTIAGGADTQYF. Supplemented by reference TRBV19 and TRBJ2-3, the full variable domain reads DGGITQSPKYLFRKEGQNVTLSCEQNLNHDAMYWYRQDPGQGLRLIYYSQIVNDFQKGDIAEGYSVSREKKESFPLTVTSAQKNPTAFYLCASSTIAGGADTQYFGPGTRLTVL.

This clonotype is deemed medium-sized by its frequency. J is TRBJ2-7 and V is TRBV28; without DNA, the TCRdb call of TRBD2 cannot be checked. Germline values: CDR1 MDHEN, CDR2 SYDVKM. CDR3 length: 14 amino acids. CDR3 amino acids: CASSPLAGAYEQYF.

V gene TRBV5-8 combines with J gene TRBJ2-1. Germline CDR1 reads SGHTS; CDR2 reads YDEGEE. This CDR3 is 15 amino acids long. CDR3 sequence: CASSLLAATIIEQFF.

This clonotype is medium-sized by frequency. The V call is TRBV7-2, the J call TRBJ1-2; lacking DNA, the TRBD1 call made by TCRdb goes unchecked. The V gene's germline CDR1 is SGHTA and CDR2 FQGNSA. The CDR3 sequence is 14 residues long. CDR3 in amino acids: CASSSSTGAYGYTF. The full variable domain, its missing parts supplied by reference TRBV7-2 and TRBJ1-2, is GAGVSQSPSNKVTEKGKDVELRCDPISGHTALYWYRQSLGQGLEFLIYFQGNSAPDKSGLPSDRFSAERTGGSVSTLTIQRTQQEDSAVYLCASSSSTGAYGYTFGSGTRLTVV.

The chain uses TRBV7-2 and TRBJ2-3; checking the TCRdb D call of TRBD1 is not possible without DNA. The CDR3 contains 15 residues. CDR1 and CDR2 (germline): SGHTA, FQGNSA. The CDR3 is CASSLFLQGTDTQYF.

This clonotype shows up as medium-sized by frequency. The chain couples TRBV6-5 to TRBJ1-1. From germline, CDR1 is MNHEY and CDR2 SVGAGI. The CDR3 has 13 amino acids. The CDR3: CASSDRVGTEAFF.

This clonotype is labeled medium-sized based on frequency. The chain employs TRBV28 and TRBJ2-3. Germline V gene data show CDR1 as MDHEN and CDR2 as SYDVKM. This CDR3 comprises 15 residues. CDR3 amino acids: CASSLEQSSTDTQYF.

Considering frequency, this clonotype is medium-sized. The CDR3 here is CASRAGTGANTGELFF. The chain employs TRBV2 and TRBJ2-2; TCRdb picks TRBD1, but there is no DNA to check that call. The germline V gene has CDR1 SNHLY and CDR2 FYNNEI. This CDR3 contains 16 residues.

The chain carries TRBV16 and TRBJ1-2; the D gene TCRdb calls, TRBD1, cannot be checked with no DNA. The CDR3 has 15 residues. Per the germline V gene, CDR1 is KGHSY and CDR2 is FQNENV. The CDR3: CASSQSSGRGNGYTF.